These 32 T cell receptor beta chains originate from one sample sequenced in a study of blood T cell repertoires in COVID-19 (dated by TCRdb to 2018 to 2020). The library was prepared using the immunoSEQ multiplex PCR assay. This immuneACCESS table, as held by TCRdb, lists in-frame sequences with V and J called but not all clones. Of the missing ones, under half trace to an unresolved V gene in checked studies; the others have no known cause. The sample table holds under 200,000 clones, of which 86% were seen once. Jointly, the top ten make up about 6.5% of the sample. Sequences were obtained from peripheral blood. These receptors were collected from a woman over 75 in a cohort sampled during active or convalescent COVID-19.

The rearrangement links TRBV5-1 to TRBJ2-3, with 8 bases lining up with TRBD1. Trimming took 4 bases from V and 2 from J; bases not matched to a gene: 6. The CDR3 has 15 amino acids. Germline loops: CDR1 SGHRS, CDR2 YFSETQ. CDR3: CASSLGQGYTDTQYF. In nucleotides, the CDR3 is TGCGCCAGCAGCCTCGGACAGGGATACACAGATACGCAGTATTTT.

The V call is TRBV11-3, the J call TRBJ2-7; D gene uncertain. This CDR3 contains 17 residues. Per germline, CDR1 SGHNT and CDR2 YENEEA. Between the trimmed V and J ends, which lost 0 bases and 2 bases, there was a span of 17 bases. The CDR3 region is CASSLDRVWRPAYEQYF. CDR3 coding DNA: TGTGCCAGCAGCTTAGATCGGGTGTGGCGGCCTGCCTACGAGCAGTACTTC.

CDR3 DNA sequence: TGTGCCAGCAGTTTGGCTGCACACAGCCTTGAAGCTTTCTTT. Its protein is CASSLAAHSLEAFF. The rearrangement uses TRBV28 and TRBJ1-1, with unresolved D. The CDR3 is 14 residues long. V gave up 3 bases and J gave up 7 bases, with 15 bases separating them. Germline loops: CDR1 MDHEN, CDR2 SYDVKM.

In its sample, this clone was seen a few times. The chain is built from TRBV14 and TRBJ1-2; 8 positions match TRBD1. CDR1 SGHDN and CDR2 FVKESK come from the germline V gene. There are 15 residues in the CDR3. V dropped 4 bases and J dropped 8; count of bases not matched to a gene: 12. The CDR3 region is CASSLETGASGGYTF. In DNA form, the CDR3 reads TGTGCCAGCAGCCTCGAGACAGGGGCATCCGGGGGCTACACCTTC.

The chain uses TRBV12-5 and TRBJ1-1; no reliable D call. CDR1 LGHNT and CDR2 FRNRAP come from the germline V gene. The CDR3 has 16 residues. V dropped 2 bases and J dropped 0 bases, with 13 bases sitting between them. The CDR3 DNA is TGTGCTAGTGGTTTGTACAGCTCCCCAATGAACACTGAAGCTTTCTTT. Its translation is CASGLYSSPMNTEAFF.

The gene calls are TRBV11-2 and TRBJ1-3; D is unresolved. The germline gives CDR1 SGHAT, CDR2 FQNNGV. CDR3 length equals 15 residues. Between the trimmed V and J ends, which lost 5 bases and 0 bases, there was a span of 11 bases. In DNA, the CDR3 is TGTGCCAGCAGCAAAACACCGGGCTCTGGAAACACCATATATTTT. This encodes CASSKTPGSGNTIYF.

This rearrangement joins TRBV2 to TRBJ2-6, with no clear D. CDR1 SNHLY and CDR2 FYNNEI come from the germline V gene. Trimming removed 4 bases from V and 0 bases from J, with 10 bases in between. The length of the CDR3 is 16 residues. The CDR3 spells CASSVNGLSGANVLTF. The CDR3 nucleotides read TGTGCCAGCAGTGTGAACGGTCTCTCTGGGGCCAACGTCCTGACTTTC.

The V and J genes are TRBV12-5 and TRBJ1-1; D is unclear. The CDR3 runs 11 residues. V was cut by 6 bases and J by 10 bases, with 12 bases left in between. Germline CDR1 and CDR2: LGHNT and FRNRAP. The chain's CDR3 is CASGSGLRAFF. In DNA form, the CDR3 reads TGTGCTAGTGGCTCTGGTTTGCGAGCTTTCTTT. The entire variable domain, with the rest obtained from reference TRBV12-5 and TRBJ1-1, is as follows: DARVTQTPRHKVTEMGQEVTMRCQPILGHNTVFWYRQTMMQGLELLAYFRNRAPLDDSGMPKDRFSAEMPDATLATLKIQPSEPRDSAVYFCASGSGLRAFFGQGTRLTVV.

This clone was seen a single time. This chain joins TRBV29-1 and TRBJ2-2; the D gene is possibly TRBD2 (6 bases). Germline V gives CDR1 SQVTM, CDR2 ANQGSEA. There are 15 residues in the CDR3. The ends were cut back, 1 base at V and 2 bases at J, with 11 bases in the middle. As DNA, the CDR3 is TGCAGCGTTGAAGGGCTAGCGAGAAACACCGGGGAGCTGTTTTTT. Amino acids: CSVEGLARNTGELFF.

V usage is TRBV6-2 or TRBV6-3 and J usage is TRBJ2-7, with 12 positions matching TRBD2. CDR3 size: 16 residues. Looked up from germline, CDR1 is MNHEY and CDR2 is SVGEGT. The ends lost 2 bases at V and 2 bases at J; junction bases unmatched: 4. The CDR3: CASSYRTSGATYEQYF. CDR3 nucleotide sequence: TGTGCCAGCAGTTACCGGACTAGCGGGGCTACCTACGAGCAGTACTTC.

This chain links TRBV5-6 with TRBJ1-2; 12 bases are a match to TRBD1. CDR3 length: 18 residues. The germline V gene encodes CDR1 SGHDT and CDR2 YYEEEE. The V and J ends lost 4 bases and 3 bases, in that order; junction bases with no gene match: 13. DNA for the CDR3: TGTGCCAGCAGCCTGCGGGGGACAGGGGGCCCCACTTACTATGGCTACACCTTC. This sequence encodes CASSLRGTGGPTYYGYTF.

The chain has TRBV19 and TRBJ2-7; tentatively, D is TRBD1 (5 bases). Germline CDR1 and CDR2: LNHDA and SQIVND (reference sequence). CDR3 size: 18 residues. V was pared by 7 bases and J by 0 bases, with 25 bases between. This CDR3 is CASIYPNDSAGRSYEQYV. For the CDR3, the DNA is TGTGCCAGTATATACCCCAACGACAGCGCCGGACGCTCCTACGAGCAGTACGTC.

The V gene is TRBV11-2, the J gene TRBJ2-7; D remains ambiguous. CDR3 length: 14 residues. V gave up 2 bases and J gave up 5 bases, with 13 bases separating them. CDR1 is SGHAT and CDR2 is FQNNGV in the germline V gene. CDR3 bases: TGTGCCAGCAGCTTAAGGCGTCAGGCGCACGAGCAGTACTTC. The encoded protein is CASSLRRQAHEQYF.

This chain connects TRBV9 to TRBJ2-6; 7 nucleotides align to TRBD1. Per germline, CDR1 SGDLS and CDR2 YYNGEE. Trimming at V came to 5 bases and at J to 0 bases, leaving 8 bases not matched to a gene. CDR3 length: 17 residues. In DNA, the CDR3 is TGTGCCAGCAGTTACGGGGCAGGGGGCTCTGGGGCCAACGTCCTGACTTTC. This translates into CASSYGAGGSGANVLTF.

The chain combines TRBV15 with TRBJ2-1; the match to TRBD1 covers 8 bases. With 1 base clipped from V and 7 bases from J, the junction kept 9 bases outside the gene matches. This CDR3 comprises 16 residues. Germline-derived CDR1 and CDR2 are LNHNV and YYDKDF (reference sequence). In DNA form, the CDR3 reads TGTGCCACCAGCAGAGGAGACAGGGGAAAACTGAATGAGCAGTTCTTC. It is translated as CATSRGDRGKLNEQFF.

The V and J genes are TRBV30 and TRBJ1-2, with TRBD1 matching 8 bases. Per the germline V gene, CDR1 is GTSNPN and CDR2 is SVGIG (reference sequence). V trimming: 1 base; J trimming: 4 bases; junction bases outside the gene matches: 5. The CDR3 runs 14 residues. CDR3 amino acids: CAWSGGQDGYGYTF. The CDR3 region has the DNA TGTGCCTGGAGTGGGGGACAGGACGGCTATGGCTACACCTTC.

The rearrangement links TRBV12-3 or TRBV12-4 to TRBJ1-1; D unclear. The germline V and J ends were trimmed by 6 bases and 1 base, with 9 bases remaining between them. This CDR3 has 13 residues. CDR3 sequence: CASRTPKNTEAFF. CDR3 coding DNA: TGTGCCAGCAGGACTCCAAAGAACACTGAAGCTTTCTTT.

The CDR3 bases are TGTGCCAGTAGTATGCAGATGAGCAATCAGCCCCAGCATTTT. Translated: CASSMQMSNQPQHF. The gene calls are TRBV19 and TRBJ1-5; D gene unclear. Germline CDR1 LNHDA, CDR2 SQIVND (reference sequence). The CDR3 loop spans 14 amino acids. The V and J ends lost 3 bases and 1 base respectively, with 7 bases between them.

This clone has just one count. The V gene is TRBV9, the J gene TRBJ2-2; 12 bases agree with TRBD2. The CDR3 is 16 amino acids. The V gene end was trimmed by 3 bases and the J gene end by 5 bases; junction bases not matched to a gene: 5. Germline loops: CDR1 SGDLS, CDR2 YYNGEE. The CDR3 DNA sequence: TGTGCCAGCAGCGGAACCGGGACTAGCGGGACCGGGGAGCTGTTTTTT. This gives the protein CASSGTGTSGTGELFF.

J is TRBJ2-3 and V is TRBV11-2; 10 nucleotides align to TRBD1. The CDR3 extends over 16 amino acids. The junction had 6 bases not matched to a gene; V was cut back by 3 bases and J by 3 bases. Per the germline V gene, CDR1 is SGHAT and CDR2 is FQNNGV. In nucleotides, the CDR3 is TGTGCCAGCAGCTTCCCGGGACAGGGGCGAACAGATACGCAGTATTTT. It translates to CASSFPGQGRTDTQYF.

This chain uses TRBV7-8 with TRBJ1-5; TRBD1 might be the D (5 bases). Trimming removed 7 bases at V and 1 base at J, with 20 bases between. CDR1 and CDR2 from the germline V gene are SGHVS and FQNEAQ. The CDR3 contains 17 residues. The CDR3 DNA is TGTGCCAGCAACACAGGCGGGGCAGGGCGGAGCAATCAGCCCCAGCATTTT. Protein product: CASNTGGAGRSNQPQHF.

The rearrangement links TRBV29-1 to TRBJ2-1; 7 bases are shared with TRBD1. V shed 6 bases and J 4 bases; nucleotides not matched to a gene: 6. CDR1 and CDR2 from the germline V gene are SQVTM and ANQGSEA. The CDR3 runs to 13 residues. The CDR3 spells CSVIDRVYNEQFF. The DNA for the CDR3 is TGCAGCGTGATCGACAGGGTATACAATGAGCAGTTCTTC.

V and J are TRBV28 and TRBJ1-2; 9 nucleotides agree with TRBD1. With 10 bases clipped from V and 3 bases from J, the junction kept 6 bases outside the gene matches. This CDR3 has 13 amino acids. Looked up from germline, CDR1 is MDHEN and CDR2 is SYDVKM. DNA for the CDR3: TGTGCCATCTCGGGGACAGGGCACTATGGCTACACCTTC. It is translated as CAISGTGHYGYTF.

The V call is TRBV19, the J call TRBJ1-2; 8 bases are a match to TRBD1. The CDR3 has 17 amino acids. V was clipped by 0 bases and J by 4 bases; unmatched bases: 10. CDR1 and CDR2 from the germline V gene are LNHDA and SQIVND (reference sequence). The CDR3 DNA reads TGTGCCAGTAGTATAGATGGCAGGGGGCCCGCCGGCTATGGCTACACCTTC. Translating gives CASSIDGRGPAGYGYTF. Supplemented by reference TRBV19 and TRBJ1-2, the full variable domain reads DGGITQSPKYLFRKEGQNVTLSCEQNLNHDAMYWYRQDPGQGLRLIYYSQIVNDFQKGDIAEGYSVSREKKESFPLTVTSAQKNPTAFYLCASSIDGRGPAGYGYTFGSGTRLTVV.

J is TRBJ1-6 and V is TRBV19; 9 nucleotides line up with TRBD1. The germline V gene encodes CDR1 LNHDA and CDR2 SQIVND (reference sequence). The CDR3 runs to 16 residues. Losses at the gene ends were 5 bases for V and 9 bases for J; bases not matched to a gene: 11. The CDR3 bases are TGTGCCAGTAGTCCAAGGGACAGGGCGTGGGGTTCACCCCTCCACTTT. Translating gives CASSPRDRAWGSPLHF.

The chain combines TRBV7-7 with TRBJ2-1, with D hard to call. Germline CDR1 and CDR2: SSHAT and FNYEAQ (reference sequence). This CDR3 contains 13 residues. V lost 0 bases and J lost 8, with 8 bases in between. CDR3 sequence: CASSLAGSHEQFF. The CDR3 region has the DNA TGTGCCAGCAGCTTAGCAGGTAGCCATGAGCAGTTCTTC.

The chain has TRBV6-1 and TRBJ1-1, with a weak D call TRBD1 (6 bases). Germline V CDR1 and CDR2: MNHNS, SASEGT. V was pared by 4 bases and J by 5 bases, with 23 bases between. There are 17 residues in the CDR3. CDR3 loop: CASSASGAAGVETEAFF. As DNA, the CDR3 is TGTGCCAGCAGTGCCTCAGGGGCTGCGGGGGTTGAAACTGAAGCTTTCTTT.

The J gene is TRBJ1-6, the V gene TRBV19; D perhaps matches TRBD1 (5 bases). V lost 6 bases, J lost 5 bases, and 17 bases lay in between. Per germline, CDR1 LNHDA and CDR2 SQIVND (reference sequence). This CDR3 is 16 amino acids long. The DNA of the CDR3 is TGTGCCAGTAGCTCCTTCAGGGCGGCTAATAATTCACCCCTCCACTTT. This sequence encodes CASSSFRAANNSPLHF.

This chain links TRBV7-2 with TRBJ2-3; tentative D call: TRBD2 (6 bases). The germline CDR1 and CDR2 sequences are SGHTA and FQGNSA. Trimming removed 1 base from V and 0 bases from J, with 8 bases in between. The CDR3 is 15 amino acids. The CDR3 DNA follows: TGTGCCAGCAGCTTAGACGGGACTAGCACAGATACGCAGTATTTT. It yields the protein CASSLDGTSTDTQYF.

The J gene is TRBJ1-2, the V gene TRBV5-4; D remains unclear. Germline V gene data show CDR1 as SGHNT and CDR2 as YYREEE (reference sequence). The V and J ends lost 4 bases and 8 bases respectively, with 18 bases between them. The CDR3 totals 14 residues. In DNA, the CDR3 is TGTGCCAGCAGCGCTGACCCATCGGGATGGGGCTACACCTTC. Its translation: CASSADPSGWGYTF.

J is TRBJ2-2 and V is TRBV2, with TRBD2 as a possible D gene (6 bases). Germline V gene data show CDR1 as SNHLY and CDR2 as FYNNEI. The CDR3 totals 14 residues. With 5 bases removed from V and 3 bases from J, the gap between germline ends came to 10 bases. CDR3 residues: CASSPTGDTGELFF. In DNA form, the CDR3 reads TGTGCCAGCAGTCCAACGGGGGACACCGGGGAGCTGTTTTTT. Complete variable domain (other parts from reference TRBV2 and TRBJ2-2): EPEVTQTPSHQVTQMGQEVILRCVPISNHLYFYWYRQILGQKVEFLVSFYNNEISEKSEIFDDQFSVERPDGSNFTLKIRSTKLEDSAMYFCASSPTGDTGELFFGEGSRLTVL.

V gene TRBV3-1 (or the pseudogene TRBV3-2) combines with J gene TRBJ1-1; 7 bases are a match to TRBD1. V lost 4 bases, J lost 1 base, and 3 bases stayed unmatched. The germline V gene has CDR1 LGHDT and CDR2 YNNKEL (reference sequence). The CDR3 sequence is 14 residues long. The CDR3 DNA reads TGTGCCAGCAGCCCCAGGGGGTGGAACACTGAAGCTTTCTTT. It encodes CASSPRGWNTEAFF.